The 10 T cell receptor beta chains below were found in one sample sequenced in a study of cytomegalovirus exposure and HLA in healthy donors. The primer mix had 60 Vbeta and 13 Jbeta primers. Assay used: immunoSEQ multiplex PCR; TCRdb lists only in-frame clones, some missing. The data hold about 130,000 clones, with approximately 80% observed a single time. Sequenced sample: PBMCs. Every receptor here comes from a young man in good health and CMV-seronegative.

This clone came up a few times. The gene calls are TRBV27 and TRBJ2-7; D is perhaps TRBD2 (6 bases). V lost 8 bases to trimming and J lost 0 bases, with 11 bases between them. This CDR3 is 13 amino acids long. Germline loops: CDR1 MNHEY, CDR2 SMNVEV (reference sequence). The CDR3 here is CASGREHSYEQYF. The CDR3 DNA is TGTGCCAGCGGCCGGGAGCACTCCTACGAGCAGTACTTC.

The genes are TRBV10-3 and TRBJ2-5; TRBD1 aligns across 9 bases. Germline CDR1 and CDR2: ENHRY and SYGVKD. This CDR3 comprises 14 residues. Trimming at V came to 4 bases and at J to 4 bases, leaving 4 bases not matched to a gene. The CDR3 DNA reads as TGTGCCATCAGTGGGACAGGGGAGGGAGAGACCCAGTACTTC. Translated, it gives CAISGTGEGETQYF.

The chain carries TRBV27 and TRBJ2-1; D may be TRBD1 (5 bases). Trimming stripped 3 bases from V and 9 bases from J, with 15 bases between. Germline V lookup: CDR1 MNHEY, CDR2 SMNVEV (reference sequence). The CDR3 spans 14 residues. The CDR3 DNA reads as TGTGCCAGCAGTTTCTCGGACATGCCGAGTGAGCAGTTCTTC. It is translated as CASSFSDMPSEQFF.

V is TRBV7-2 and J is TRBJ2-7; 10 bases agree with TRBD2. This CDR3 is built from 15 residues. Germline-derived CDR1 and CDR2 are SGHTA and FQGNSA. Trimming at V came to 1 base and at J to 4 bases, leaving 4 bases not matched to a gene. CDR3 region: CASSLVRTSGYEQYF. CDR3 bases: TGTGCCAGCAGCTTAGTTCGGACTAGCGGATACGAGCAGTACTTC.

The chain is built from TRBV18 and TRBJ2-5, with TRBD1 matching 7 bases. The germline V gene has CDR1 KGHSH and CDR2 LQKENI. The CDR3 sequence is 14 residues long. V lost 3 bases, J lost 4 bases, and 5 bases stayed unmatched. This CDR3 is CASSPTGDGETQYF. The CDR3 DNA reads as TGTGCCAGCTCACCTACAGGGGATGGAGAGACCCAGTACTTC.

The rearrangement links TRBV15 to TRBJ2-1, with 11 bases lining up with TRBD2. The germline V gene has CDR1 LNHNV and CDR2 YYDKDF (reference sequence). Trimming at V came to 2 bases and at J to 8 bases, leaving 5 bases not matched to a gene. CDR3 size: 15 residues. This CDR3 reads CATSRNSGRGDEQFF. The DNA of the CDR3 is TGTGCCACCAGCAGAAATAGCGGGAGGGGCGATGAGCAGTTCTTC.

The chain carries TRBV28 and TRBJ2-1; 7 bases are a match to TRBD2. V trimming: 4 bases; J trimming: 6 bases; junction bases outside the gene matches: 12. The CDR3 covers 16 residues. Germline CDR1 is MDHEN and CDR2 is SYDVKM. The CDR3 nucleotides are TGTGCCAGCAGTTCGATGGGGGAGGGCCCGAGCAATGAGCAGTTCTTC. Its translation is CASSSMGEGPSNEQFF. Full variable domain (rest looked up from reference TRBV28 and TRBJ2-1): DVKVTQSSRYLVKRTGEKVFLECVQDMDHENMFWYRQDPGLGLRLIYFSYDVKMKEKGDIPEGYSVSREKKERFSLILESASTNQTSMYLCASSSMGEGPSNEQFFGPGTRLTVL.

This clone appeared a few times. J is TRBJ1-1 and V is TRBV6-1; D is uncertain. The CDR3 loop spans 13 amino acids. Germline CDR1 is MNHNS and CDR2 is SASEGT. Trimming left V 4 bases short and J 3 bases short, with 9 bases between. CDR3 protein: CASSAREHTEAFF. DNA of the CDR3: TGTGCCAGCAGTGCGCGGGAGCACACTGAAGCTTTCTTT.

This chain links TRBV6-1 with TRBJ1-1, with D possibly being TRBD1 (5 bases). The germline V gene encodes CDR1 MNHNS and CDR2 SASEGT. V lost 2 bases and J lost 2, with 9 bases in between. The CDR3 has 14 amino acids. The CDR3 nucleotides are TGTGCCAGCAGTGAATGGGGCTCTAACACTGAAGCTTTCTTT. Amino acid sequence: CASSEWGSNTEAFF.

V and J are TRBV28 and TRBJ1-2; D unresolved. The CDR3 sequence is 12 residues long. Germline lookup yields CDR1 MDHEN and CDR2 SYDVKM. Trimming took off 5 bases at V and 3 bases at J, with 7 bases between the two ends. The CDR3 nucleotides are TGTGCCAGCAGTAATGTCGACTATGGCTACACCTTC. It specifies CASSNVDYGYTF.